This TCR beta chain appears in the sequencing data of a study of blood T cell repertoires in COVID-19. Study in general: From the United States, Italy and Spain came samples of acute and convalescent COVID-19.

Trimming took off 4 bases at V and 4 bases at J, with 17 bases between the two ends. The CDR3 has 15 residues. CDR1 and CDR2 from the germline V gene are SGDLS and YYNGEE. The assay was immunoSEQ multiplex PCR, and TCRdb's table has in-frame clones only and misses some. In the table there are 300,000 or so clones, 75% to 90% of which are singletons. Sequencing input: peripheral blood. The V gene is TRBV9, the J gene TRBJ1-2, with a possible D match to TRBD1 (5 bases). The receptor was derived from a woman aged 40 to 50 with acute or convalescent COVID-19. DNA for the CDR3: TGTGCCAGCAGCCCACAGGTGGGCCCTCCCTATGGCTACACCTTC. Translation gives CASSPQVGPPYGYTF.